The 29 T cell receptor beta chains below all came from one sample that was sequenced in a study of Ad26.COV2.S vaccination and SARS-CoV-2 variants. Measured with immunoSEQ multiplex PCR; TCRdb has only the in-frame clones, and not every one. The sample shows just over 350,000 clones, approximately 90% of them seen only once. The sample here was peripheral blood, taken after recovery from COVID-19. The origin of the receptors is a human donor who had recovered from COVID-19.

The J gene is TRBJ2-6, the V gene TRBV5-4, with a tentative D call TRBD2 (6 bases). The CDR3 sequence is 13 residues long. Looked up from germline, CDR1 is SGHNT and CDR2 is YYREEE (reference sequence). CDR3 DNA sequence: TGTGGGGCGGGAAGGGCTGGGGCCAACGTCCTGACTTTC. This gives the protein CGAGRAGANVLTF.

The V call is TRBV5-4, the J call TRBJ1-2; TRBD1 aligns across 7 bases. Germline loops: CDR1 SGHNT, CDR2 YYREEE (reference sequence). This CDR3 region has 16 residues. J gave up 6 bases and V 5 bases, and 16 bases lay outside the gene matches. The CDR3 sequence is CASRDPSGGPGDGYTF. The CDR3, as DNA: TGTGCCAGCAGGGACCCCTCAGGGGGGCCCGGGGATGGCTACACCTTC. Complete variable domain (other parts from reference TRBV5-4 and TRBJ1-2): ETGVTQSPTHLIKTRGQQVTLRCSSQSGHNTVSWYQQALGQGPQFIFQYYREEENGRGNFPPRFSGLQFPNYSSELNVNALELDDSALYLCASRDPSGGPGDGYTFGSGTRLTVV.

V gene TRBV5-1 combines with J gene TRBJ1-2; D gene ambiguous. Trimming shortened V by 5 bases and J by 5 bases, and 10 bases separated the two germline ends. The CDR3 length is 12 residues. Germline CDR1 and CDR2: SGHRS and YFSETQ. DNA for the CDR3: TGCGCCAGCAGTGAAGTCGGGTATGGCTACACCTTC. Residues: CASSEVGYGYTF.

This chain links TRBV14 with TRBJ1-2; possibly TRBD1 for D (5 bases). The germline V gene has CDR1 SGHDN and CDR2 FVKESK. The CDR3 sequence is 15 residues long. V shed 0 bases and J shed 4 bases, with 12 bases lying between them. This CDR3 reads CASSQDSRGSYGYTF. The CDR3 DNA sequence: TGTGCCAGCAGCCAAGATAGCCGGGGGAGCTATGGCTACACCTTC.

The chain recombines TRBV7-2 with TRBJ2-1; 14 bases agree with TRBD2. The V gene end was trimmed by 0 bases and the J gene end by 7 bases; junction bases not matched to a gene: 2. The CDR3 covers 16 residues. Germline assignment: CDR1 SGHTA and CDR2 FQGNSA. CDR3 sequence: CASSLARLAGGNEQFF. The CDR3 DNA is TGTGCCAGCAGCTTAGCGCGACTAGCGGGAGGGAATGAGCAGTTCTTC.

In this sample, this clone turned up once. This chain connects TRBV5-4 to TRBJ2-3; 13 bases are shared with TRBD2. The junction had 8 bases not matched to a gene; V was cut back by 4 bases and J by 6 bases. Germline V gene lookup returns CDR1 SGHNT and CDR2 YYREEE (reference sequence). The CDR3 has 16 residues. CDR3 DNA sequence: TGTGCCAGCAGCGCCCGACTAGCGGGGGGTGGGGATACGCAGTATTTT. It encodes CASSARLAGGGDTQYF. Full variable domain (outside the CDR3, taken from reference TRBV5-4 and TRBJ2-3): ETGVTQSPTHLIKTRGQQVTLRCSSQSGHNTVSWYQQALGQGPQFIFQYYREEENGRGNFPPRFSGLQFPNYSSELNVNALELDDSALYLCASSARLAGGGDTQYFGPGTRLTVL.

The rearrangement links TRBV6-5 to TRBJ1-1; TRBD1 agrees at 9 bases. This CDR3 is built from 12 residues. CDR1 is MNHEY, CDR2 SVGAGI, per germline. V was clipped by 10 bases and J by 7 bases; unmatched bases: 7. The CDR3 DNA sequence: TGTGCCACATACCGGGACAGGGTTGAAGCTTTCTTT. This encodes CATYRDRVEAFF.

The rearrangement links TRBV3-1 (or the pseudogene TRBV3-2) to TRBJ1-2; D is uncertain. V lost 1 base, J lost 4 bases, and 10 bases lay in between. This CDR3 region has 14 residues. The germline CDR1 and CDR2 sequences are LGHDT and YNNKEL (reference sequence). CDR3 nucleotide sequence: TGTGCCAGCAGCCAAGGCGGCGGCCGCTATGGCTACACCTTC. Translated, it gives CASSQGGGRYGYTF.

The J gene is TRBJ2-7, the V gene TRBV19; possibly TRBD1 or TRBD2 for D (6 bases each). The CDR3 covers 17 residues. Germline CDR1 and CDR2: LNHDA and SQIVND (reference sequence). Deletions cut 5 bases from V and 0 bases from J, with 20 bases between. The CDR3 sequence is CASSGSATGAGSYEQYF. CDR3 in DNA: TGTGCCAGTAGTGGATCGGCCACGGGGGCTGGCTCCTACGAGCAGTACTTC.

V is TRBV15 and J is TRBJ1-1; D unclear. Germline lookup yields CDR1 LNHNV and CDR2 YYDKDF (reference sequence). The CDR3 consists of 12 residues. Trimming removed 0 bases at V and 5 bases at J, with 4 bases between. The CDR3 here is CATSRDRTEAFF. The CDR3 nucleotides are TGTGCCACCAGCAGAGATCGTACTGAAGCTTTCTTT.

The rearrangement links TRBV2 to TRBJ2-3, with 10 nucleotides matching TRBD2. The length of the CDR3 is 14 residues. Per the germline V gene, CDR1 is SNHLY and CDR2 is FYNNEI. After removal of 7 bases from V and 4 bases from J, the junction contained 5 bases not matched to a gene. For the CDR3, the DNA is TGTGCCAGCACTTTCGGACTAGCGGCAGATACGCAGTATTTT. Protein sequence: CASTFGLAADTQYF.

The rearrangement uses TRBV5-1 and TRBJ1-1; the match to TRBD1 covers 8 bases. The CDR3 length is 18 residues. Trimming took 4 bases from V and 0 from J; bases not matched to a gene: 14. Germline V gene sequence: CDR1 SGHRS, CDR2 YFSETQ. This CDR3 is CASSKHLPGQAMNTEAFF. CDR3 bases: TGCGCCAGCAGCAAACATTTACCGGGACAGGCGATGAACACTGAAGCTTTCTTT.

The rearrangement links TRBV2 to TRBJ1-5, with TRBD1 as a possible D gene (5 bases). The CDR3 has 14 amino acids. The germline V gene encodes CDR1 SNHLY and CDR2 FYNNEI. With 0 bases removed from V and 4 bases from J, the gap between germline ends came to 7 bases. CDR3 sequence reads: CASSEAGRNQPQHF. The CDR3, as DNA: TGTGCCAGCAGTGAAGCGGGGCGAAATCAGCCCCAGCATTTT.

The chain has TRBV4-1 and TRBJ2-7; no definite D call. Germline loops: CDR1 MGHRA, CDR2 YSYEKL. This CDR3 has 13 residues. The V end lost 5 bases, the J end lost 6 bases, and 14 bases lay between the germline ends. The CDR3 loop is CASSSPGKGEQYF. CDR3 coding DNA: TGCGCCAGCAGCTCACCAGGAAAGGGCGAGCAGTACTTC.

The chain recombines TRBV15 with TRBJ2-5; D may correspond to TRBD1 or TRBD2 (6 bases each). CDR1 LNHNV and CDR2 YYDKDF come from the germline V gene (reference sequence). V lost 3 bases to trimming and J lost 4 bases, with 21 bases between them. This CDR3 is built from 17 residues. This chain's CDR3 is CATSSDSGLTGAETQYF. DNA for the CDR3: TGTGCCACCAGCAGTGACTCCGGACTAACGGGGGCAGAGACCCAGTACTTC. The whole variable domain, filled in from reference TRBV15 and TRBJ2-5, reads DAMVIQNPRYQVTQFGKPVTLSCSQTLNHNVMYWYQQKSSQAPKLLFHYYDKDFNNEADTPDNFQSRRPNTSFCFLDIRSPGLGDTAMYLCATSSDSGLTGAETQYFGPGTRLLVL.

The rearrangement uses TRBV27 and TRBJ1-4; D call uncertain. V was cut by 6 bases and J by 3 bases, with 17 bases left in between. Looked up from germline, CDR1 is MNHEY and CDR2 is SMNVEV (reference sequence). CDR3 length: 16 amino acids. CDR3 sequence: CASSAVRNMANEKLFF. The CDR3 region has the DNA TGTGCCAGCAGCGCCGTGAGGAATATGGCTAATGAAAAACTGTTTTTT. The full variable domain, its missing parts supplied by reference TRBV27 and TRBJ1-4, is EAQVTQNPRYLITVTGKKLTVTCSQNMNHEYMSWYRQDPGLGLRQIYYSMNVEVTDKGDVPEGYKVSRKEKRNFPLILESPSPNQTSLYFCASSAVRNMANEKLFFGSGTQLSVL.

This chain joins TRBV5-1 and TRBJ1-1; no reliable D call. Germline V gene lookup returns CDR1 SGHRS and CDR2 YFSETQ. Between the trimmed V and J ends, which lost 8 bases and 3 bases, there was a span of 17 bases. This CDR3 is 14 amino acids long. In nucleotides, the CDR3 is TGCGCCAGAACTTCCGTAGGTAAGGACACTGAAGCTTTCTTT. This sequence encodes CARTSVGKDTEAFF. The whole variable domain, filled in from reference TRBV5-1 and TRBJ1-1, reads KAGVTQTPRYLIKTRGQQVTLSCSPISGHRSVSWYQQTPGQGLQFLFEYFSETQRNKGNFPGRFSGRQFSNSRSEMNVSTLELGDSALYLCARTSVGKDTEAFFGQGTRLTVV.

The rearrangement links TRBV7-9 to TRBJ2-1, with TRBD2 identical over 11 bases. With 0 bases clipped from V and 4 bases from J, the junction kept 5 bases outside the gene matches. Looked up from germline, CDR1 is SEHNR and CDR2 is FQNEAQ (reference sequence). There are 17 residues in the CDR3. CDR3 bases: TGTGCCAGCAGCTTAGCGGCTAGCGGGGGGATTTACAATGAGCAGTTCTTC. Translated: CASSLAASGGIYNEQFF. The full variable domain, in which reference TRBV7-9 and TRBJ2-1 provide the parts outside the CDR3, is DTGVSQNPRHKITKRGQNVTFRCDPISEHNRLYWYRQTLGQGPEFLTYFQNEAQLEKSRLLSDRFSAERPKGSFSTLEIQRTEQGDSAMYLCASSLAASGGIYNEQFFGPGTRLTVL.

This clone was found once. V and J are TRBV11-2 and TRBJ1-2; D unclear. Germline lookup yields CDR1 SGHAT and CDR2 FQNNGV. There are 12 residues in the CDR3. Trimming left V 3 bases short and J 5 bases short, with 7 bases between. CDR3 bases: TGTGCCAGCAGCTTGGCCGGGTATGGCTACACCTTC. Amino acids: CASSLAGYGYTF.

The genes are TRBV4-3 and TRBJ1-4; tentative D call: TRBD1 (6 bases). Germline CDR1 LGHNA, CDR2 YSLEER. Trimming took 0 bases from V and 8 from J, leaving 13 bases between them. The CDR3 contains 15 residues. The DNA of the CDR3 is TGCGCCAGCAGCCAAGACCCCAGGGGTGGAGAAAAACTGTTTTTT. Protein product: CASSQDPRGGEKLFF.

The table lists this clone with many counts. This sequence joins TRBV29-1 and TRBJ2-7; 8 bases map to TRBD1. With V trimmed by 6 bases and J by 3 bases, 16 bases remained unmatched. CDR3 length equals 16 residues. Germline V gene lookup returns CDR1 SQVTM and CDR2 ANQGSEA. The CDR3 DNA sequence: TGCAGCGTCGGAACGACAGGGGCGGCTTTTGGCTACGAGCAGTACTTC. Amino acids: CSVGTTGAAFGYEQYF.

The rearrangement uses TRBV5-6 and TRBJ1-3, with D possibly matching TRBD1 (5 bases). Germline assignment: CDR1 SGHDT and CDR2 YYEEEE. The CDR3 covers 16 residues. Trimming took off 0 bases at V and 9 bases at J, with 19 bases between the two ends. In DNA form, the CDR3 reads TGTGCCAGCAGCTTGGTACACGGGGACGTCGGGAGCACCATATATTTT. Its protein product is CASSLVHGDVGSTIYF.

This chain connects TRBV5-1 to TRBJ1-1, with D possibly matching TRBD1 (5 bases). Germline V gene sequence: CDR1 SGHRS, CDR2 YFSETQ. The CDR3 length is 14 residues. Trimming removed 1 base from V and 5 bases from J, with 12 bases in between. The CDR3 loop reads CASSLNPGPTEAFF. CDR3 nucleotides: TGCGCCAGCAGCTTGAACCCAGGGCCAACTGAAGCTTTCTTT.

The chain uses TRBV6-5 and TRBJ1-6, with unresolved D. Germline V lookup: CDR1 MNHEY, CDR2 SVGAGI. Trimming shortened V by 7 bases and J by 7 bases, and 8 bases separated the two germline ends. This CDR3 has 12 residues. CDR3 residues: CASTAFNSPLHF. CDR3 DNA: TGTGCCAGCACCGCTTTCAATTCACCCCTCCACTTT.

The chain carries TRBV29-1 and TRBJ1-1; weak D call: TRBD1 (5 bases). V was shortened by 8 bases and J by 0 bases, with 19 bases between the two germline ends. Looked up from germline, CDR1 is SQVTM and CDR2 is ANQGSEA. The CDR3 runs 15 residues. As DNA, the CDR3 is TGCAGCTATTTAGGGCAGGGCCACATGAACACTGAAGCTTTCTTT. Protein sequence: CSYLGQGHMNTEAFF.

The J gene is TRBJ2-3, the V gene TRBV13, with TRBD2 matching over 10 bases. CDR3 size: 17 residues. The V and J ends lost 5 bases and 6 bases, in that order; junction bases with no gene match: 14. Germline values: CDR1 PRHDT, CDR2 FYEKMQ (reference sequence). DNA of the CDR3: TGTGCCAGCAGCGGCTACTACGAGCGGGGGGGATCTGATACGCAGTATTTT. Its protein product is CASSGYYERGGSDTQYF.

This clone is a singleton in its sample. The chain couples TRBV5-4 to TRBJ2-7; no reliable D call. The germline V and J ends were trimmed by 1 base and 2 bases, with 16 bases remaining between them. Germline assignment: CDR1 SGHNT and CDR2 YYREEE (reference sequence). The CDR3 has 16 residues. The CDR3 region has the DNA TGTGCCAGCAGCTTGAATACCAGGATGACTCCCTACGAGCAGTACTTC. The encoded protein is CASSLNTRMTPYEQYF.

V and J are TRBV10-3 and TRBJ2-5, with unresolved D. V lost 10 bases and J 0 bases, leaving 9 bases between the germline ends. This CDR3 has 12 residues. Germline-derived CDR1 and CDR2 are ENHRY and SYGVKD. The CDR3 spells CATCPDQETQYF. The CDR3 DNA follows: TGTGCCACCTGTCCGGACCAAGAGACCCAGTACTTC.

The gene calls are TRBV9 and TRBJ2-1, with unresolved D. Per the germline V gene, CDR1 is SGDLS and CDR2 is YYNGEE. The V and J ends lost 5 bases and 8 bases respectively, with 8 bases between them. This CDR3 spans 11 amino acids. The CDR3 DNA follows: TGTGCCAGCAGGGTCGGCGATGAGCAGTTCTTC. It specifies CASRVGDEQFF.